This T cell receptor (beta chain) stems from a study of blood T cells in healthy people across ages. The CDR3 runs 18 residues. Germline CDR1 and CDR2: MNHNS and SASEGT. V shed 2 bases and J shed 0 bases, with 16 bases lying between them. Together with a sample-barcoded 5' primer, a J-beta primer mix was included in a second PCR lasting about 7 to 11 cycles. Samples each returned at least 2.5 million CDR3-containing paired-end reads. One entry per CDR3 protein results from TCRdb running MiXCR on the 5' RACE reads. The table lists 850,000 or so distinct CDR3 sequences, about 30% of them singletons. This chain connects TRBV6-1 to TRBJ1-4, with D possibly matching TRBD1 (6 bases). This receptor was taken from an elderly woman in good health. Sequencing was carried out using blood. The DNA of the CDR3 is TGTGCCAGCAGTGAAAGTTACGGGACACGACCAACTAATGAAAAACTGTTTTTT. Translation: CASSESYGTRPTNEKLFF.